This T cell receptor beta chain was documented in a study of regulatory T cells in long-lasting Graves disease. Arm-PCR of CDR3 regions and iRepertoire HTBI primers were used to build TCR beta libraries. TCRdb redid the calling of the multiplex PCR reads with MiXCR, one entry per CDR3 protein. The sample has more than 400,000 distinct CDR3 sequences; around 15% are singletons. CDR3 length: 16 residues. Trimming removed 1 base from V and 5 bases from J, with 15 bases in between. Looked up from germline, CDR1 is SGHVS and CDR2 is FNYEAQ. Ten or more counts support this clonotype. Time point given: newly diagnosed GD, antithyroid drugs for less than 3 months. Generation of the TCR library employed RNA extracted from PBMCs. Guidelines of the American Thyroid Association were used to diagnose Graves' disease. Patients were from an endocrinology department in Xi'an, China. The data were also submitted as part of a second study, on T cells in Graves' hyperthyroidism and ophthalmopathy. Turning to that study: The primer set for the first-round RT-PCR of the TCR CDR3 was HTBI. Ophthalmopathy prediction by the model preceded onset by a median roughly 6 months.

The source of this sequence is a man aged 40-55 years with Graves disease. The rearrangement uses TRBV7-6 and TRBJ2-1; possible D gene TRBD2, 6 bases. Sequenced material: peripheral blood mononuclear cells (PBMCs), taken at new diagnosis, from a patient treated with antithyroid drugs. As DNA, the CDR3 is TGTGCCAGCAGCTTAGGGCCTAGCGAATTCGACAATGAGCAGTTCTTC. Amino acid sequence: CASSLGPSEFDNEQFF.